This T cell receptor (beta chain) was identified in a study of blood T cells in healthy people across ages. Concerning this clonotype: Compared with germline, one end of the junction differs, possibly owing to a read error.

Then a second PCR, running roughly 7 to 12 cycles, was carried out with a sample-barcoded 5' primer and a J-beta primer mix. TCRdb called the 5' RACE reads again in MiXCR, with one record for every CDR3 protein. This table holds some 730,000 distinct CDR3 sequences, roughly 20% found once. The CDR3 extends over 17 amino acids. Germline CDR1 and CDR2: DFQATT and SNEGSKA (reference sequence). The V call is TRBV20-1, the J call TRBJ2-4, with D perhaps given as TRBD1 or TRBD2 (5 bases each). The specimen sequenced was blood. This sequence was found in a man between 65 and 85 years old in good health. The CDR3 DNA reads as TGCAGTGCTAGTTATCCTAAGTGGGACCTAGCCAAAAACATTCGGTACTTC. Amino acids: CSASYPKWDLAKNIRYF.